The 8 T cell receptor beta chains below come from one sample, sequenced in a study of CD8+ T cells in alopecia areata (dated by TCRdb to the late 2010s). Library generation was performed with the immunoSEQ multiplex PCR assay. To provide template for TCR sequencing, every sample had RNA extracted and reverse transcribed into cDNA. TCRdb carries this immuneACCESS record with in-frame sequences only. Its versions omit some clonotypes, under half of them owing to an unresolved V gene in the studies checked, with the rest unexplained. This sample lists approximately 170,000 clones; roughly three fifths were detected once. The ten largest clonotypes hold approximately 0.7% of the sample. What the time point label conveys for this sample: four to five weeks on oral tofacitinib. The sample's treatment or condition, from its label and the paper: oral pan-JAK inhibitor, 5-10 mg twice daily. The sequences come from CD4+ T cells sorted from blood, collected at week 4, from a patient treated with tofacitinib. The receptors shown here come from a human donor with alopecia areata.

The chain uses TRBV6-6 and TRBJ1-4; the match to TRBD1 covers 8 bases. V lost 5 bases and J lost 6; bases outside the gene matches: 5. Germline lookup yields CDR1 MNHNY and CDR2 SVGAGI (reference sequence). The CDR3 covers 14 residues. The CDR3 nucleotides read TGTGCCAGCAGTCGACAGGACAGGGATGAAAAACTGTTTTTT. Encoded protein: CASSRQDRDEKLFF.

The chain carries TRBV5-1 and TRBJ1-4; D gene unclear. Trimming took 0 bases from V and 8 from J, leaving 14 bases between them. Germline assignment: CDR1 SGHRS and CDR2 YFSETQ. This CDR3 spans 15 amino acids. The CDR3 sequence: CASSLEGRGYEKLFF. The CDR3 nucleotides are TGCGCCAGCAGCTTGGAGGGTCGGGGTTACGAAAAACTGTTTTTT.

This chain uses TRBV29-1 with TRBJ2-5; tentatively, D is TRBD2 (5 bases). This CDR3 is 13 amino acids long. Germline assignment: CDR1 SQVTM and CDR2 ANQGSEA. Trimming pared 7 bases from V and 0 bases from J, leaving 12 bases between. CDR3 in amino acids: CSASGLDQETQYF. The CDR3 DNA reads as TGCAGCGCCAGTGGACTGGACCAAGAGACCCAGTACTTC.

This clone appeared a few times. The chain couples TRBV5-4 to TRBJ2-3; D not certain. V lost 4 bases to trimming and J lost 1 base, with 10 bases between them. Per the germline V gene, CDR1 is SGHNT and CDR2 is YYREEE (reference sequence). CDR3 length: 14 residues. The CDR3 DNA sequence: TGTGCCAGCAGCCCCGGCCCAGGCACAGATACGCAGTATTTT. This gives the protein CASSPGPGTDTQYF. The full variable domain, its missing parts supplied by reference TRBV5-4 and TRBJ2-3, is ETGVTQSPTHLIKTRGQQVTLRCSSQSGHNTVSWYQQALGQGPQFIFQYYREEENGRGNFPPRFSGLQFPNYSSELNVNALELDDSALYLCASSPGPGTDTQYFGPGTRLTVL.

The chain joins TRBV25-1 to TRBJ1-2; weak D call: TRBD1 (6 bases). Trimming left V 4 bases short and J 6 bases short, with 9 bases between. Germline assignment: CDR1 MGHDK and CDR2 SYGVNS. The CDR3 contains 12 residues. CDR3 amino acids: CASSATGHGYTF. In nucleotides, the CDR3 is TGTGCCAGCAGTGCCACAGGGCATGGCTACACCTTC.

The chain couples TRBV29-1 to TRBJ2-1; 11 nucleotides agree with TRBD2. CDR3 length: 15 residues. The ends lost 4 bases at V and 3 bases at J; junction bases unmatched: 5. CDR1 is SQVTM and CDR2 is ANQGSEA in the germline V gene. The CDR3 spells CSVAIAGGIYNEQFF. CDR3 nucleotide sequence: TGCAGCGTTGCTATAGCGGGAGGGATCTACAATGAGCAGTTCTTC.

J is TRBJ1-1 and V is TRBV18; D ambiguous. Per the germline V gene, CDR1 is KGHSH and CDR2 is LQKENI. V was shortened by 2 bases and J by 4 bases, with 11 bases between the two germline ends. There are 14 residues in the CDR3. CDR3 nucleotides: TGTGCCAGCTCACCAGGGGAAGGGATCACTGAAGCTTTCTTT. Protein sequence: CASSPGEGITEAFF.

CDR3 in amino acids: CSDGLTDTQYF. The CDR3 DNA reads TGCAGCGACGGCCTGACAGATACGCAGTATTTT. The rearrangement uses TRBV29-1 and TRBJ2-3; D remains unclear. Trimming shortened V by 7 bases and J by 3 bases, and 8 bases separated the two germline ends. This CDR3 has 11 amino acids. CDR1 SQVTM and CDR2 ANQGSEA come from the germline V gene.